This record looks at one TCR beta chain sequence and its context. What it recognizes is unknown. This sample stems from a study of cytomegalovirus exposure and HLA in healthy donors. Across the study: Among the approximately 400 donors who were genotyped, approximately 84% fell in the genetic ancestry cluster that is associated with self-reported Caucasian donors. Whole-study findings and limits: Prior analysis indicated that the majority of TCR beta V segments exhibited productivity approximately 90% or approximately 30% of the time. Among TCR beta chains, those listed as cytomegalovirus-associated numbered about 150. Roughly even sequencing depth across donors was the assumption behind the presence/absence analyses.

The PCR used 60 Vbeta and 13 Jbeta primers. Clones were read by immunoSEQ multiplex PCR, and TCRdb kept only the in-frame ones, dropping some. The sample contains some 150,000 clones, approximately 83% of which appear only once. The trim removed 6 bases at V and 6 bases at J, leaving 5 bases unmatched. The germline V gene encodes CDR1 LGHNT and CDR2 FRNRAP. The length of the CDR3 is 13 residues. The sample taken for sequencing was PBMCs. The chain is built from TRBV12-5 and TRBJ2-1; TRBD1 aligns across 7 bases. The clonotype originates from a woman aged 18-29 years in good health and CMV-seronegative. The CDR3 DNA reads TGTGCTAGTGGACCGGACAGGCCCAATGAGCAGTTCTTC. Its translation is CASGPDRPNEQFF.